Given below is one T cell receptor (beta chain) in context. Its target is not known. Genomic DNA input was about 2 to 5.5 ug, equal within pairs. Some clones are missing from TCRdb's copy, which holds only in-frame ones; the method was immunoSEQ multiplex PCR. The repertoire holds some 5,000 clones, with approximately 88% as singletons. This CDR3 contains 18 residues. Germline-derived CDR1 and CDR2 are SGHNT and YYREEE (reference sequence). V was pared by 0 bases and J by 2 bases, with 15 bases between. This entry comes from a study of T cells in lung cancer brain metastases. Study observations and caveats: Effects of preoperative corticosteroids on T cell infiltration in brain metastases could not be controlled. Most clones were lesion-specific, with limited overlap between paired lesions (mean Morisita index approximately 0.24).

The sample comprised tumor tissue from a brain metastasis. This clonotype originated in a man aged 50 to 60 with non-small cell lung cancer that had spread to the brain. The chain couples TRBV5-4 to TRBJ2-6; TRBD2 might be the D (5 bases). Here the CDR3 DNA reads TGTGCCAGCAGCTTGGCACGGCAGTCCGGGACTGGGGCCAACGTCCTGACTTTC. It specifies CASSLARQSGTGANVLTF.